The 20 T cell receptor beta chains below were found in one sample sequenced in a study of Tregs in tolerant kidney transplant recipients (dated by TCRdb to about 2019). Transplants used related donors with nonmyeloablative bone marrow transplantation; mixed chimerism was transient in the human trials. The method was the immunoSEQ multiplex PCR assay. What TCRdb holds here is the immuneACCESS table cut down to in-frame rearrangements. Part of the clones is not present; checked against another copy, under half of the missing clones reflect an unresolved V gene, and the others are unexplained. Here the sample has tens of thousands of clones; roughly 90% occur a single time. The ten top clones hold roughly 1.6% of the sample. The specimen was CD4+ T cells from blood (PBMCs), collected 24 months after the transplant. The receptors stem from a human patient who received a combined kidney and bone marrow transplant. After a transplant, some T cells may be the graft donor's own cells.

This chain joins TRBV6-6 and TRBJ1-6; TRBD1 matches at 10 bases. Germline V gives CDR1 MNHNY, CDR2 SVGAGI (reference sequence). The V and J ends lost 0 bases and 8 bases, in that order; junction bases with no gene match: 1. The CDR3 covers 15 residues. The CDR3 bases are TGTGCCAGCAGTTACTCCGGGACAGGGGATTCACCCCTCCACTTT. Translated, it gives CASSYSGTGDSPLHF.

CDR3 sequence: CASSLNRVNTGELFF. Here the CDR3 DNA reads TGTGCCAGCAGCCTCAACAGGGTCAACACCGGGGAGCTGTTTTTT. V usage is TRBV11-3 and J usage is TRBJ2-2, with D possibly matching TRBD1 (6 bases). V lost 5 bases, J lost 2 bases, and 12 bases lay in between. The CDR3 length is 15 residues. From germline, CDR1 is SGHNT and CDR2 YENEEA.

The rearrangement links TRBV30 to TRBJ2-1; D is uncertain. Germline loops: CDR1 GTSNPN, CDR2 SVGIG (reference sequence). The CDR3 covers 12 residues. The V end was cut by 2 bases, the J end by 9 bases, with 11 bases between. The CDR3 here is CAWSTAYLEQFF. CDR3 nucleotide sequence: TGTGCCTGGAGTACAGCATATCTTGAGCAGTTCTTC.

The chain combines TRBV27 with TRBJ2-3; 16 bases are shared with TRBD2. The CDR3 extends over 18 amino acids. Per germline, CDR1 MNHEY and CDR2 SMNVEV (reference sequence). Germline trimming cut 10 bases from V and 2 bases from J; bases unmatched to any gene: 12. The CDR3 region is CATYPGTSGGGYTDTQYF. The DNA of the CDR3 is TGTGCCACTTACCCGGGGACTAGCGGGGGGGGATACACAGATACGCAGTATTTT.

CDR3 region: CASSLDRDTDTQYF. CDR3 DNA: TGTGCCAGCAGTCTAGACCGGGACACGGATACGCAGTATTTT. The rearrangement uses TRBV2 and TRBJ2-3; D perhaps matches TRBD1 (6 bases). Germline V CDR1 and CDR2: SNHLY, FYNNEI. Trimming took 5 bases from V and 6 from J, leaving 15 bases between them. The CDR3 is 14 amino acids.

V and J are TRBV9 and TRBJ2-1; unclear D gene. The CDR3 is 15 amino acids. Trimming pared 0 bases from V and 4 bases from J, leaving 11 bases between. Per the germline V gene, CDR1 is SGDLS and CDR2 is YYNGEE. The CDR3 here is CASSVAGQVYNEQFF. The CDR3 DNA sequence: TGTGCCAGCAGCGTAGCTGGGCAGGTTTACAATGAGCAGTTCTTC.

This sequence joins TRBV5-1 and TRBJ2-3, with a weak D call TRBD2 (7 bases). The CDR3 has 14 residues. Trimming took 9 bases from V and 5 from J, leaving 19 bases between them. The germline V gene has CDR1 SGHRS and CDR2 YFSETQ. The CDR3 loop is CATTVRGGGDTQYF. CDR3 DNA: TGCGCCACAACCGTCAGAGGGGGGGGAGATACGCAGTATTTT. Together with reference TRBV5-1 and TRBJ2-3, the CDR3 gives the full variable domain: KAGVTQTPRYLIKTRGQQVTLSCSPISGHRSVSWYQQTPGQGLQFLFEYFSETQRNKGNFPGRFSGRQFSNSRSEMNVSTLELGDSALYLCATTVRGGGDTQYFGPGTRLTVL.

This clone was recorded only once. The genes are TRBV6-5 and TRBJ1-1; 8 bases map to TRBD1. The CDR3 runs to 14 residues. Trimming cost V 7 bases and J 7 bases; bases outside gene matches: 11. The germline gives CDR1 MNHEY, CDR2 SVGAGI. This CDR3 is CASNTRQGISEAFF. In DNA, the CDR3 is TGTGCCAGCAATACTAGACAGGGGATCAGTGAAGCTTTCTTT.

The chain has TRBV5-3 and TRBJ1-5; 9 bases line up with TRBD1. TRBV5-3 is an ORF, and what it does is uncertain. This CDR3 is built from 16 residues. V gave up 10 bases and J gave up 5 bases; unmatched junction bases: 16. This CDR3 is CAREEGTGQRDQPQHF. The DNA of the CDR3 is TGTGCCCGGGAGGAGGGGACAGGGCAGCGGGATCAGCCCCAGCATTTT.

V and J are TRBV5-6 and TRBJ2-6; 8 bases align to TRBD1. This CDR3 comprises 15 residues. V shed 5 bases, J shed 2 bases, and the junction held 3 bases outside the gene matches. Germline CDR1 and CDR2: SGHDT and YYEEEE. The CDR3 region has the DNA TGTGCCAGCAGGAACAGGGGGGCTGGGGCCAACGTCCTGACTTTC. It yields the protein CASRNRGAGANVLTF.

As regards this clone: A read error may produce the germline difference seen at one junction end. Other DNA sequences in this sample translate to the same CDR3. The V call is TRBV7-8, the J call TRBJ1-6; 8 bases line up with TRBD1. Germline-derived CDR1 and CDR2 are SGHVS and FQNEAQ. The CDR3 covers 15 residues. CDR3 residues: CASSSGTGGHSPLHF. The CDR3 bases are TGTGCCAGCAGCTCCGGGACAGGAGGTCATTCCCCCCTCCACTTT.

The gene calls are TRBV7-3 and TRBJ2-7, with D maybe TRBD1 (6 bases). The germline gives CDR1 SGHTA, CDR2 FQGTGA. The CDR3 length is 16 residues. With 2 bases removed from V and 6 bases from J, the gap between germline ends came to 20 bases. The CDR3 region is CASSLLPGQGTIEQYF. The CDR3 nucleotides are TGTGCCAGCAGCTTATTGCCCGGGCAGGGGACGATCGAGCAGTACTTC.

V usage is TRBV21-1 and J usage is TRBJ2-5; the table assigns TRBD2, which was not confirmed against the DNA. TRBV21-1 is a listed pseudogene. The length of the CDR3 is 19 residues. The CDR3 coding sequence is TGTGCCAGCAGCAAAGGGGGAATGATGGTAGCGGAGAGACAAGAGACCCAGTACTTC. This translates into CASSKGGMMVAERQETQYF.

J is TRBJ2-3 and V is TRBV4-1; a weak D match, TRBD2 (5 bases). The CDR3 is 15 residues long. Germline CDR1 MGHRA, CDR2 YSYEKL. The V end lost 4 bases, the J end lost 2 bases, and 13 bases lay between the germline ends. CDR3 amino acids: CASSPGSRDTDTQYF. In nucleotides, the CDR3 is TGCGCCAGCAGCCCGGGGAGTAGGGACACAGATACGCAGTATTTT.

This chain connects TRBV12-5 to TRBJ1-6; D is undetermined. V shed 2 bases and J shed 0 bases, with 14 bases lying between them. The length of the CDR3 is 18 residues. Germline CDR1 and CDR2: LGHNT and FRNRAP. The DNA for the CDR3 is TGTGCTAGTGGTTTGCGTCCGGGGATTTTCTCCTATAATTCACCCCTCCACTTT. Translation gives CASGLRPGIFSYNSPLHF.

The rearrangement joins TRBV7-8 to TRBJ1-2; tentatively, D is TRBD1 (5 bases). Germline values: CDR1 SGHVS, CDR2 FQNEAQ. CDR3 length equals 12 residues. Trimming stripped 3 bases from V and 4 bases from J, with 6 bases between. The CDR3 loop reads CASSLGGYGYTF. The CDR3 region has the DNA TGTGCCAGCAGCTTGGGGGGCTATGGCTACACCTTC.

J is TRBJ2-7 and V is TRBV19; TRBD1 matches at 9 bases. This CDR3 comprises 14 residues. Germline V gene data show CDR1 as LNHDA and CDR2 as SQIVND (reference sequence). V dropped 10 bases and J dropped 0; count of bases not matched to a gene: 7. CDR3 region: CATHRGQGSYEQYF. DNA of the CDR3: TGTGCCACCCATCGGGGACAGGGCTCCTACGAGCAGTACTTC.

CDR3 DNA sequence: TGTGCCAGCAGTGTCGAAGTAGGGGGCGAGCAGTACTTC. Protein sequence: CASSVEVGGEQYF. This chain uses TRBV2 with TRBJ2-7; D possibly corresponds to TRBD1 (6 bases). Looked up from germline, CDR1 is SNHLY and CDR2 is FYNNEI. The CDR3 has 13 amino acids. Trimming took off 4 bases at V and 6 bases at J, with 13 bases between the two ends.

V and J are TRBV7-8 and TRBJ2-7; 7 bases fit TRBD1. V shed 2 bases and J 6 bases; nucleotides not matched to a gene: 10. From germline, CDR1 is SGHVS and CDR2 FQNEAQ. The CDR3 is made up of 15 amino acids. The chain's CDR3 is CASSLTGTVPSEQYF. CDR3 DNA: TGTGCCAGCAGCTTAACCGGGACAGTTCCTTCCGAGCAGTACTTC. The full variable domain, completed using reference TRBV7-8 and TRBJ2-7, is GAGVSQSPRYKVAKRGQDVALRCDPISGHVSLFWYQQALGQGPEFLTYFQNEAQLDKSGLPSDRFFAERPEGSVSTLKIQRTQQEDSAVYLCASSLTGTVPSEQYFGPGTRLTVT.

The chain couples TRBV11-2 to TRBJ2-3; 9 nucleotides line up with TRBD2. In germline, CDR1 is SGHAT, CDR2 FQNNGV. V lost 1 base, J lost 5 bases, and 7 bases stayed unmatched. The length of the CDR3 is 16 residues. DNA of the CDR3: TGTGCCAGCAGCTTAGTGGGCGGGGGGGCGATAGATACGCAGTATTTT. Residues: CASSLVGGGAIDTQYF.